These T cell receptor beta chains were read from a single sample in a study of blood T cell repertoires in COVID-19. TCRdb keeps only in-frame clones here, not all; method: immunoSEQ multiplex PCR. The sample holds about 80,000 clones; around 80% are singletons and the top ten take 4.5% to 7%. The sample was peripheral blood. These receptors all stem from a man aged 60 to 75 with active or convalescent COVID-19. The conserved cysteine and the conserved F or W are not part of the CDR3 here.

TRBJ1-4	TRBV4-3	ASSQGQGVNEKLF
TRBJ1-2	TRBV7-2	ASSAGQWDYGYT
TRBJ1-2	TRBV27	ASSLRTGLYGYT
TRBJ2-1	TRBV6-6	ASSSSGGAYNEQF
TRBJ2-3	TRBV7-6	ASSLVSTGSDTQY
TRBJ1-2	TRBV9	ASSVVPRSGGYT
TRBJ1-6	TRBV3-1/TRBV3-2	ASSQVLGGSSPLH
TRBJ1-2	TRBV28	ASRPGTGNYGYT
TRBJ1-4	TRBV7-2	ASSLGTGGSGGEKLF
TRBJ1-2	TRBV25-1	ASSPGTGNYGYT
TRBJ1-2	TRBV5-3	ARRYLRAPSYHYGYT
TRBJ2-3	TRBV9	ASSVGVQGSTDTQY
TRBJ2-1	TRBV10-3	AISDRNEQF
TRBJ2-5	TRBV6-5	ASSLQGETQY
TRBJ2-5	TRBV11-2	ASSLGQGSETQY
TRBJ2-3	TRBV24-1	ATSESGLTEDTDTQY
TRBJ2-1	TRBV7-2	ASSVGVVEQF
TRBJ2-5	TRBV27	ASSTGQGARRQETQY
TRBJ1-1	TRBV7-2	ASAQQGRGTEAF
TRBJ2-5	TRBV7-2	ASSSRTGGLWRETQY
TRBJ2-2	TRBV27	ATFSSTRGIANTGELF
TRBJ2-7	TRBV6-5	ASSYTGGAYEQY
TRBJ1-2	TRBV9	ASSTLGTGGAYGYT
TRBJ2-3	TRBV7-2	ASSLSQVTDTQY
TRBJ1-1	TRBV7-9	ASSLDVSEEAF
TRBJ2-5	TRBV11-2	ASSLVLAGGLKTQY
TRBJ1-2	TRBV2	ASSASTGTYGYT
TRBJ1-1	TRBV12-3/TRBV12-4	ASTRDRNTEAF
TRBJ2-2	TRBV21-1	ASSKAGAGELF
TRBJ2-5	TRBV12-3/TRBV12-4	ASSLTSGETQY
TRBJ2-1	TRBV2	ASSEEGIAGGAQF
TRBJ1-3	TRBV4-1	ASGQDNSGNTIY
TRBJ2-7	TRBV6-6	ASSTSGGTYEQY
TRBJ1-5	TRBV5-5	ASSPQGNQPQH
TRBJ1-2	TRBV27	ASRNSGSYT
TRBJ1-4	TRBV9	ASSVEIGTEIEKLF
TRBJ2-5	TRBV5-1	ASSPLGLAGGPETQY
TRBJ2-5	TRBV20-1	SARSGETQY
TRBJ1-4	TRBV4-2	PHHSCRGSEKLF
TRBJ1-1	TRBV7-2	ASSLVGGGSNTEAF
TRBJ1-2	TRBV7-9	ASSLDVAVNSYT
TRBJ1-2	TRBV14	ASSQTTGMYGYT
TRBJ1-3	TRBV5-6	ASSLGTGTGNTIY
TRBJ1-3	TRBV29-1	SVESEGAGSRNTIY
TRBJ2-1	TRBV4-3	ASSQSGLAGASSYNEQF
TRBJ2-2	TRBV7-2	ASSKGQSITGELF
TRBJ2-7	TRBV5-4	ASSQSGGATYEQY
TRBJ1-2	TRBV2	ASSEVARVGYT
TRBJ2-3	TRBV4-1	ASSQLASTDTQY
TRBJ2-2	TRBV4-3	ASSQDGLAGGRTGELF
TRBJ2-3	TRBV5-8	ASSLVQGLDTDTQY
TRBJ1-4	TRBV3-1/TRBV3-2	ASSQDLIGQGNSPTNEKLF